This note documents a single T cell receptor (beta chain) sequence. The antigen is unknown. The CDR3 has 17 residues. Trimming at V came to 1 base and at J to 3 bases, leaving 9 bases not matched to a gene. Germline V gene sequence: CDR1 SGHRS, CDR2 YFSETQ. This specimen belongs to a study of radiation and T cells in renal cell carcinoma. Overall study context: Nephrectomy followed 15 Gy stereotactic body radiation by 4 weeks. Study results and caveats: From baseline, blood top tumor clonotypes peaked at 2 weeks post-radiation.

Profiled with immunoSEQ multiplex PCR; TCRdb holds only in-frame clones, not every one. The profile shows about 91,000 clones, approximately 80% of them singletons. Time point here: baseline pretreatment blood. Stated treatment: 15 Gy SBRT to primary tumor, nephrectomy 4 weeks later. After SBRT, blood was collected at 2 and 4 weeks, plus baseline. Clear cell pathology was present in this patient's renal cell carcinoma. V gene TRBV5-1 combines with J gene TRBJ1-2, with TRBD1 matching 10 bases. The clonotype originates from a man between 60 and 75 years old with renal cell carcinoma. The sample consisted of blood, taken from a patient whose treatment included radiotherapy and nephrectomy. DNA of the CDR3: TGCGCCAGCAGCTTGCCAGACGGGACAGGGGAAGACTATGGCTACACCTTC. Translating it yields CASSLPDGTGEDYGYTF.